These 5 T cell receptor beta chains originate from one sample sequenced in a study of spatial heterogeneity in lung cancer (dated by TCRdb to the late 2010s). Libraries were built with 5' RACE. Data came from a NextSeq 500. Using fastp at Q25 and MiXCR, TCRdb reprocessed the public reads and kept productive beta chains. Identical CDR3 protein sequences are pooled into one entry, listed with their most common genes and DNA. Counted in this sample were under 15,000 distinct CDR3 sequences; under 7% of them appeared once. The top ten hold 11% of the sample. The antigens these receptors bind are not known. The paper's findings and limits, for the study overall: A correlation was observed between the number of expanded intratumoral alpha and beta TCRs and the tumor nonsynonymous mutation count.

The time point label, as the study defines it: sample taken at primary tumor resection. The sample was lung tumor tissue, taken at surgery. Every receptor here comes from a female donor with early-stage non-small cell lung cancer.

The sample holds many counts of this clonotype. This chain connects TRBV7-9 to TRBJ1-2; the D is unclear. Germline V gene data show CDR1 as SEHNR and CDR2 as FQNEAQ (reference sequence). The CDR3 runs 14 residues. The ends were cut back, 5 bases at V and 6 bases at J, with 16 bases in the middle. The CDR3 DNA sequence: TGTGCCAGCAGCAGATCTGGCCAAAACGATGGCTACACCTTC. Encoded protein: CASSRSGQNDGYTF.

This clonotype was detected many times. The rearrangement joins TRBV9 to TRBJ2-1; D is possibly TRBD1 or TRBD2 (5 bases each). The germline V gene has CDR1 SGDLS and CDR2 YYNGEE. V was pared by 4 bases and J by 7 bases, with 18 bases between. The CDR3 is 15 residues long. The DNA for the CDR3 is TGTGCCAGCAGCCCCAGGGACCCCCGTAGGAATGAGCAGTTCTTC. Translating gives CASSPRDPRRNEQFF.

Within the sample, this clonotype is medium-sized. This chain joins TRBV6-6 and TRBJ1-1; the D gene is possibly TRBD1 (6 bases). Germline CDR1 is MNHNY and CDR2 is SVGAGI (reference sequence). This CDR3 contains 12 residues. Trimming stripped 3 bases from V and 6 bases from J, with 8 bases between. CDR3 nucleotides: TGTGCCAGCAGTTATCGGACAGCTGAAGCTTTCTTT. Protein product: CASSYRTAEAFF.

This clonotype was observed at least ten times. The V and J genes are TRBV18 and TRBJ1-5, with D hard to call. Trimming shortened V by 3 bases and J by 8 bases, and 11 bases separated the two germline ends. This CDR3 has 13 residues. Germline V gene lookup returns CDR1 KGHSH and CDR2 LQKENI. The CDR3 protein is CASSPGLGEPQHF. DNA of the CDR3: TGTGCCAGCTCACCGGGTTTAGGAGAGCCCCAGCATTTT. Full variable domain (missing parts from reference TRBV18 and TRBJ1-5): NAGVMQNPRHLVRRRGQEARLRCSPMKGHSHVYWYRQLPEEGLKFMVYLQKENIIDESGMPKERFSAEFPKEGPSILRIQQVVRGDSAAYFCASSPGLGEPQHFGDGTRLSIL.

The chain recombines TRBV3-1 with TRBJ1-4, with 8 bases lining up with TRBD1. V trimming: 1 base; J trimming: 0 bases; junction bases outside the gene matches: 13. This CDR3 is built from 20 residues. CDR1 is LGHDT and CDR2 is YNNKEL in the germline V gene (reference sequence). The CDR3: CASSQGGRGQGWTTNEKLFF. The CDR3 bases are TGTGCCAGCAGCCAAGGTGGACGTGGACAGGGTTGGACAACTAATGAAAAACTGTTTTTT.